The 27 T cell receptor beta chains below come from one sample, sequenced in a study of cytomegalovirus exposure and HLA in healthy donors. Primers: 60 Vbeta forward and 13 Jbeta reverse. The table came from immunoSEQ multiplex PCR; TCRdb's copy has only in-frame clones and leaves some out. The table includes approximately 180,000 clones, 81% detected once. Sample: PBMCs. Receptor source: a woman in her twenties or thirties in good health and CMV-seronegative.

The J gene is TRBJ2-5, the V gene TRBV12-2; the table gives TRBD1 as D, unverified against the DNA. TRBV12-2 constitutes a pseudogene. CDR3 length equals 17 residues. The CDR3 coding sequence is TGTGCAAGTCGCTTATACGGGCAGCAGGGGAACGTCTGTGAGCAGTACTTC. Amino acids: CASRLYGQQGNVCEQYF.

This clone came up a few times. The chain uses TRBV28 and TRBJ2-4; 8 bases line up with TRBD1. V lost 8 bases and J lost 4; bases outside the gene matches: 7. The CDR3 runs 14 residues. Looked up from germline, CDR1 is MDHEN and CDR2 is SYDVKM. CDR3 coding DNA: TGTGCCAGCCATAGTACAGGGGGAAAAAACATTCAGTACTTC. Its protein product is CASHSTGGKNIQYF.

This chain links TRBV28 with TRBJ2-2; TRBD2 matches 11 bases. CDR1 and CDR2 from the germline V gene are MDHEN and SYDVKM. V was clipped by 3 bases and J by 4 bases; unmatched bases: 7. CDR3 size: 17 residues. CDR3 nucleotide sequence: TGTGCCAGCAGTTTGGGGACTAGCGGTGCAATCACCGGGGAGCTGTTTTTT. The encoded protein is CASSLGTSGAITGELFF. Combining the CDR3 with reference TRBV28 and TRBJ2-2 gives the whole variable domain DVKVTQSSRYLVKRTGEKVFLECVQDMDHENMFWYRQDPGLGLRLIYFSYDVKMKEKGDIPEGYSVSREKKERFSLILESASTNQTSMYLCASSLGTSGAITGELFFGEGSRLTVL.

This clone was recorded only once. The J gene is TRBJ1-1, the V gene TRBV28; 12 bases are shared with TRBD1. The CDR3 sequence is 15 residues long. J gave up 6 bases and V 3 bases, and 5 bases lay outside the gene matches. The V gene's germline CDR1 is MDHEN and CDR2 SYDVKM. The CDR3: CASSFRGQGAAEAFF. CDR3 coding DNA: TGTGCCAGCAGTTTTAGGGGACAGGGGGCCGCTGAAGCTTTCTTT.

The CDR3 reads CASSRDSSSGNTIYF. The CDR3 nucleotides read TGTGCCAGCAGCAGGGACAGTAGCTCTGGAAACACCATATATTTT. The V and J genes are TRBV7-6 and TRBJ1-3; 7 positions match TRBD1. This CDR3 has 15 residues. V shed 5 bases, J shed 0 bases, and the junction held 4 bases outside the gene matches. CDR1 and CDR2 from the germline V gene are SGHVS and FNYEAQ.

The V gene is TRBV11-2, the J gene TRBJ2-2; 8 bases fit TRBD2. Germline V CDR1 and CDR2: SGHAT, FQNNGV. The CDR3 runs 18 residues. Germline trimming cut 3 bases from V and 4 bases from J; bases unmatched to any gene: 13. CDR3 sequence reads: CASSFSSSGGDSTGELFF. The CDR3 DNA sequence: TGTGCCAGCAGCTTTAGTTCCAGCGGGGGAGACAGCACCGGGGAGCTGTTTTTT.

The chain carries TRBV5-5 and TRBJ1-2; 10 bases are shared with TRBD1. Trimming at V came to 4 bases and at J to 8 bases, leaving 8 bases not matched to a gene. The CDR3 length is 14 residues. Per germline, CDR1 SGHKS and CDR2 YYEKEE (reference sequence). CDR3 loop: CASSPAGTGEGYTF. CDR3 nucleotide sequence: TGTGCCAGCAGCCCTGCCGGGACAGGGGAAGGCTACACCTTC.

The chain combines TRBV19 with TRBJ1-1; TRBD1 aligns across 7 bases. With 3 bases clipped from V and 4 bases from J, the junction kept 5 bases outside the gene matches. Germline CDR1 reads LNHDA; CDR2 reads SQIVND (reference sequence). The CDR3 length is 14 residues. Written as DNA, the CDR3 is TGTGCCAGTAGTATTGAACAGGGGACCACTGAAGCTTTCTTT. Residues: CASSIEQGTTEAFF. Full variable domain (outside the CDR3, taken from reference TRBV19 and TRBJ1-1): DGGITQSPKYLFRKEGQNVTLSCEQNLNHDAMYWYRQDPGQGLRLIYYSQIVNDFQKGDIAEGYSVSREKKESFPLTVTSAQKNPTAFYLCASSIEQGTTEAFFGQGTRLTVV.

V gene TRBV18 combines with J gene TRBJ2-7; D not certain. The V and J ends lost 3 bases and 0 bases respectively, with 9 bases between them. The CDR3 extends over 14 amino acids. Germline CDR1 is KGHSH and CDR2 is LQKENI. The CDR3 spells CASSPGFGSYEQYF. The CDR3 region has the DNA TGTGCCAGCTCACCCGGTTTTGGCTCCTACGAGCAGTACTTC.

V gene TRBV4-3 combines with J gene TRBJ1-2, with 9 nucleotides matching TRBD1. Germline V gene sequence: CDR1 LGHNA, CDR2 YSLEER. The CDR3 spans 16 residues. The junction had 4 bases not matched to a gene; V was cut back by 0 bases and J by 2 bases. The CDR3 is CASSQDVGQGNYGYTF. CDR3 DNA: TGCGCCAGCAGCCAAGATGTTGGACAGGGGAACTATGGCTACACCTTC.

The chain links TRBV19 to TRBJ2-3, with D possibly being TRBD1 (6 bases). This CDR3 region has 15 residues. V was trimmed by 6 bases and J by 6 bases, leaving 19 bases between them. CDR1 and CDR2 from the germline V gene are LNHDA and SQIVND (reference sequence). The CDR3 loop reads CASRQGRSLRDTQYF. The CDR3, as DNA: TGTGCCAGTAGACAGGGACGGAGTCTTAGGGATACGCAGTATTTT.

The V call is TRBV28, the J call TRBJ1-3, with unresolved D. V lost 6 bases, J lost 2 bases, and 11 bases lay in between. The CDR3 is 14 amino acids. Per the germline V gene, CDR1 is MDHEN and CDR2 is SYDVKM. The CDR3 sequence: CASRQRGPGNTIYF. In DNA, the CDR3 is TGTGCCAGCAGACAACGCGGGCCTGGAAACACCATATATTTT.

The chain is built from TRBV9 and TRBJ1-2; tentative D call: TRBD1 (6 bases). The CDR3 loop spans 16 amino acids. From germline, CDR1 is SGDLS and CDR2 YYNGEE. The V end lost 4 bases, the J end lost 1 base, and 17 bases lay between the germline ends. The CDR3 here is CASSPAGTYDNYGYTF. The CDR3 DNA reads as TGTGCCAGCAGCCCAGCGGGGACATACGATAACTATGGCTACACCTTC. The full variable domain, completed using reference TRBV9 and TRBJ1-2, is DSGVTQTPKHLITATGQRVTLRCSPRSGDLSVYWYQQSLDQGLQFLIQYYNGEERAKGNILERFSAQQFPDLHSELNLSSLELGDSALYFCASSPAGTYDNYGYTFGSGTRLTVV.

CDR3 amino acids: CSVVAGIYEQYF. CDR3 in DNA: TGCAGCGTTGTAGCCGGGATCTACGAGCAGTACTTC. The rearrangement links TRBV29-1 to TRBJ2-5; weak D call: TRBD2 (5 bases). The J call may not be correct, given that the DNA end is closer to TRBJ2-7. This CDR3 contains 12 residues. Per the germline V gene, CDR1 is SQVTM and CDR2 is ANQGSEA.

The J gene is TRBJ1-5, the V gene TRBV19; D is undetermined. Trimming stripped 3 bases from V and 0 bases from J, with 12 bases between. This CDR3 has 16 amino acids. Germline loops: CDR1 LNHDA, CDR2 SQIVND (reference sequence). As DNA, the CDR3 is TGTGCCAGTAGTATGTCCGGAGCTAATAGCAATCAGCCCCAGCATTTT. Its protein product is CASSMSGANSNQPQHF.

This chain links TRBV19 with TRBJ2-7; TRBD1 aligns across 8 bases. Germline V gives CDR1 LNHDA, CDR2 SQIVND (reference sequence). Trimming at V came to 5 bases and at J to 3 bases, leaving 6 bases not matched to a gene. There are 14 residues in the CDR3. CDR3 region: CASSPGGGIYEQYF. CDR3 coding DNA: TGTGCCAGTAGTCCAGGGGGCGGCATCTACGAGCAGTACTTC.

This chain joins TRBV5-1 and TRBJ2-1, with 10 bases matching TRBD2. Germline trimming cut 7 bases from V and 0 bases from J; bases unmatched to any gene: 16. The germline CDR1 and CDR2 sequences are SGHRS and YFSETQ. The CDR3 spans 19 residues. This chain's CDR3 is CASGIPGTSARSSYNEQFF. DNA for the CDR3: TGCGCCAGCGGAATTCCCGGGACTAGCGCAAGGAGCTCCTACAATGAGCAGTTCTTC.

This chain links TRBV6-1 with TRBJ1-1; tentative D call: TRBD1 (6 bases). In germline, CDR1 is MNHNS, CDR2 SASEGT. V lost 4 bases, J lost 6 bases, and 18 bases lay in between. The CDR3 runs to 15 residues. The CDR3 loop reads CASSGHRVPIPEAFF. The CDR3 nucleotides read TGTGCCAGCAGTGGACACAGGGTACCCATCCCTGAAGCTTTCTTT.

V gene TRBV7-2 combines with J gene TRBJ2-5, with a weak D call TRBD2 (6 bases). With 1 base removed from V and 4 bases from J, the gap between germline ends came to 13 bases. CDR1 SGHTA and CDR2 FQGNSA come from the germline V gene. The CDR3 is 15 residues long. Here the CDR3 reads CASSLVAGTGETQYF. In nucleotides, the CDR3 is TGTGCCAGCAGCTTAGTGGCGGGGACGGGAGAGACCCAGTACTTC. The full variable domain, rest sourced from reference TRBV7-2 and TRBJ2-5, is GAGVSQSPSNKVTEKGKDVELRCDPISGHTALYWYRQSLGQGLEFLIYFQGNSAPDKSGLPSDRFSAERTGGSVSTLTIQRTQQEDSAVYLCASSLVAGTGETQYFGPGTRLLVL.

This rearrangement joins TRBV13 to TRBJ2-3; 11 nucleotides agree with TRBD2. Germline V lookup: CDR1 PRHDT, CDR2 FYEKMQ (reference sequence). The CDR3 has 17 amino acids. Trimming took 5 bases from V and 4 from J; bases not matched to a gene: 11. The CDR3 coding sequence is TGTGCCAGCAGCCTGGACCGTAGCGGGAGGGCTCCAGATACGCAGTATTTT. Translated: CASSLDRSGRAPDTQYF.

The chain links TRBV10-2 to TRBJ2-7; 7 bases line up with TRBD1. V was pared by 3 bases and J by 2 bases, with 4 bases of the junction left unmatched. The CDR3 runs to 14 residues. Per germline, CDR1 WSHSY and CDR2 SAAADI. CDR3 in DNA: TGCGCCAGCAGTGACGTCACAGGGGCCTACGAGCAGTACTTC. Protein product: CASSDVTGAYEQYF.

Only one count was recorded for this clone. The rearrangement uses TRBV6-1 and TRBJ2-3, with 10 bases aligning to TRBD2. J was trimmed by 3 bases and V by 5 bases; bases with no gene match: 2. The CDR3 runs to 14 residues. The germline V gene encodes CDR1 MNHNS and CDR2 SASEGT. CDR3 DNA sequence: TGTGCCAGCAGTATTAGCGGGGGGACAGATACGCAGTATTTT. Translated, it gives CASSISGGTDTQYF.

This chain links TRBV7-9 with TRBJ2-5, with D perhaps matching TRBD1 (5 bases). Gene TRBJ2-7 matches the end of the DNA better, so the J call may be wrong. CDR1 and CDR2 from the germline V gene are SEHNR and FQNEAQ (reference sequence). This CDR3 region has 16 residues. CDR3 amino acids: CASSPPAGNLNYEQYF. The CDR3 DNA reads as TGTGCCAGCAGCCCGCCGGCAGGGAATCTTAACTACGAGCAGTACTTC.

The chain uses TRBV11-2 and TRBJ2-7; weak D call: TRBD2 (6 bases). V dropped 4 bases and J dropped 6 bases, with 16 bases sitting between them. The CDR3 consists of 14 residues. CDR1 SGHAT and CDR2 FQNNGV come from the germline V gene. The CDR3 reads CASSWGTPAAEQYF. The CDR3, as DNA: TGTGCCAGCAGCTGGGGGACTCCTGCCGCCGAGCAGTACTTC.

CDR3 loop: CASSLVAGLNFATGELFF. Here the CDR3 DNA reads TGTGCCAGCAGCTTGGTCGCAGGGCTTAATTTCGCCACCGGGGAGCTGTTTTTT. This chain connects TRBV13 to TRBJ2-2; D may be TRBD1 (5 bases). Germline CDR1 reads PRHDT; CDR2 reads FYEKMQ (reference sequence). V gave up 3 bases and J gave up 4 bases, with 21 bases separating them. The length of the CDR3 is 18 residues.

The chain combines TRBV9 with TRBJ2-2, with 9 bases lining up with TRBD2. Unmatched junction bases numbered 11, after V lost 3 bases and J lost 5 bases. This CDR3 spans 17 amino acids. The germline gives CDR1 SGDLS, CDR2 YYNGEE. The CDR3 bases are TGTGCCAGCAGCGATCGGGGACTAGCACTCGCTACCGGGGAGCTGTTTTTT. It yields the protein CASSDRGLALATGELFF. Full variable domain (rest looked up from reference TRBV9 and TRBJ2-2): DSGVTQTPKHLITATGQRVTLRCSPRSGDLSVYWYQQSLDQGLQFLIQYYNGEERAKGNILERFSAQQFPDLHSELNLSSLELGDSALYFCASSDRGLALATGELFFGEGSRLTVL.

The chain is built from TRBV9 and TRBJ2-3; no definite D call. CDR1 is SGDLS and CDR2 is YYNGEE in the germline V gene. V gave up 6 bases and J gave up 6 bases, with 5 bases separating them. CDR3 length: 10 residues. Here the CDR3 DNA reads TGTGCCAGCATGTCGGATACGCAGTATTTT. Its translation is CASMSDTQYF.